These 11 T cell receptor beta chains were all obtained from the same sample, sequenced in a study of cytomegalovirus exposure and HLA in healthy donors. The study ran its PCR with 60 Vbeta and 13 Jbeta primers. TCRdb keeps only in-frame clones here, not all; method: immunoSEQ multiplex PCR. The data show about 180,000 clones, 82% seen once. Sequenced sample: PBMCs. These receptor sequences come from a man in his forties in good health and CMV-seronegative.

The rearrangement uses TRBV7-2 and TRBJ1-2; 9 nucleotides line up with TRBD1. From germline, CDR1 is SGHTA and CDR2 FQGNSA. V dropped 1 base and J dropped 7; count of bases not matched to a gene: 10. The CDR3 length is 16 residues. The CDR3 here is CASSLGITGGTSGYTF. The CDR3 bases are TGTGCCAGCAGCTTAGGTATAACAGGGGGCACTAGTGGCTACACCTTC.

Turning to this clone: Other DNA variants within this sample encode the same CDR3. The V and J genes are TRBV5-4 and TRBJ2-1; 11 bases fit TRBD2. From germline, CDR1 is SGHNT and CDR2 YYREEE (reference sequence). CDR3 size: 15 residues. The trim removed 4 bases at V and 5 bases at J, leaving 5 bases unmatched. The CDR3 is CASSPGLAANNEQFF. In DNA form, the CDR3 reads TGTGCCAGCAGCCCGGGACTAGCGGCGAACAATGAGCAGTTCTTC.

The chain is built from TRBV5-1 and TRBJ2-2; 14 nucleotides align to TRBD2. With 4 bases clipped from V and 4 bases from J, the junction kept 6 bases outside the gene matches. Germline V gene sequence: CDR1 SGHRS, CDR2 YFSETQ. The CDR3 covers 17 residues. The CDR3 DNA reads as TGCGCCAGCAGCGGGACTAGCGGGGGCGGAGGCACCGGGGAGCTGTTTTTT. As protein: CASSGTSGGGGTGELFF.

This clone was recorded only once. The J gene is TRBJ2-3, the V gene TRBV4-1, with D possibly TRBD2 on 5 matching bases. The CDR3 length is 14 residues. The germline V gene has CDR1 MGHRA and CDR2 YSYEKL. The ends were cut back, 5 bases at V and 0 bases at J, with 9 bases in the middle. CDR3 coding DNA: TGCGCCAGCAGCTGGAGCGGAAGCACAGATACGCAGTATTTT. Residues: CASSWSGSTDTQYF.

This clone was counted between two and nine times. The chain joins TRBV7-2 to TRBJ2-5, with D hard to call. The CDR3 extends over 14 amino acids. V gave up 5 bases and J gave up 4 bases, with 14 bases separating them. CDR1 SGHTA and CDR2 FQGNSA come from the germline V gene. The CDR3 nucleotides read TGTGCCAGCAGCCCCTATTACGCCTTAGAGACCCAGTACTTC. Translating it yields CASSPYYALETQYF.

The chain combines TRBV29-1 with TRBJ1-1; no definite D call. CDR1 and CDR2 (germline): SQVTM, ANQGSEA. V shed 6 bases and J shed 3 bases, with 14 bases lying between them. This CDR3 region has 13 residues. As DNA, the CDR3 is TGCAGCGTCGAACTACAGCGGGACACTGAAGCTTTCTTT. Protein: CSVELQRDTEAFF.

V gene TRBV19 combines with J gene TRBJ1-6, with D perhaps TRBD1 (5 bases). CDR3 length: 15 amino acids. Trimming pared 3 bases from V and 8 bases from J, leaving 14 bases between. Germline CDR1 is LNHDA and CDR2 is SQIVND (reference sequence). The CDR3 spells CASSIQGVFDSPLHF. CDR3 DNA sequence: TGTGCCAGTAGTATTCAAGGGGTTTTTGATTCACCCCTCCACTTT.

The genes are TRBV28 and TRBJ2-3, with a possible D match to TRBD2 (5 bases). Trimming took 5 bases from V and 2 from J, leaving 11 bases between them. The germline CDR1 and CDR2 sequences are MDHEN and SYDVKM. This CDR3 region has 14 residues. The CDR3 DNA follows: TGTGCCAGCAGTAGCGGATACCCCACAGATACGCAGTATTTT. Translation gives CASSSGYPTDTQYF.

The V and J genes are TRBV28 and TRBJ2-2; D is unclear. CDR1 MDHEN and CDR2 SYDVKM come from the germline V gene. The CDR3 runs to 13 residues. V was cut by 8 bases and J by 1 base, with 8 bases left in between. The CDR3 loop reads CASCQENTGELFF. CDR3 nucleotides: TGTGCCAGCTGTCAGGAGAACACCGGGGAGCTGTTTTTT.

The CDR3, as DNA: TGTGCCAGCAGCTTTACTAGCGGGGGGGCCGGGGAGCTGTTTTTT. The encoded protein is CASSFTSGGAGELFF. The chain couples TRBV11-2 to TRBJ2-2; 13 bases line up with TRBD2. Trimming removed 3 bases from V and 6 bases from J; junction bases left unmatched: 1. There are 15 residues in the CDR3. CDR1 and CDR2 from the germline V gene are SGHAT and FQNNGV.

This clone was found a few times. At one of its ends the junction is not consistent with the germline gene, which may arise from a read error. This chain connects TRBV6-5 to TRBJ1-5; D call uncertain. The CDR3 consists of 15 residues. Germline-derived CDR1 and CDR2 are MNHEY and SVGAGI. The CDR3 spells CASSDSGDSNQPQHF. The CDR3 region has the DNA TGTGCCAGCAGTGACTCGGGAGATAGCAATCAGCCCCAGCATTTT.